The clone carrying this T cell receptor beta chain has a count of ten or more. There are 15 residues in the CDR3. Unmatched junction bases numbered 16, after V lost 7 bases and J lost 5 bases. Germline-derived CDR1 and CDR2 are SQVTM and ANQGSEA. Unique molecular identifiers tagged the TCRbeta library. TCRdb reanalysed the PCR reads using MiXCR and keeps one entry per CDR3 protein. The table lists around 600,000 distinct CDR3 sequences, over 9.5% of them singletons, with about 4.3% in the top ten. The sample belongs to a study of T-cell reconstitution after alpha-beta-depleted transplantation in children.

Sequencing used PBMCs from the stem cell graft donor, obtained from the stem cell graft. This TCR was sampled from a human donor who donated a stem cell graft to a child with acute myeloid leukemia. The chain employs TRBV29-1 and TRBJ2-7; TRBD1 aligns across 8 bases. CDR3 region: CSAYKPHRDRHEQYF. CDR3 coding DNA: TGCAGCGCCTATAAGCCGCACCGGGACAGGCACGAGCAGTACTTC.